These 23 T cell receptor beta chains were all obtained from the same sample, sequenced in a study of brain T cells in children with intractable seizures. Sequencing was performed with immunoSEQ multiplex PCR; in TCRdb, only in-frame clones are kept and a portion is missing. The profile covers approximately 60,000 clones, with 95% to 97% appearing a single time and roughly 0.38% taken by the ten largest. Sequences were derived from peripheral blood, sampled at surgery. All receptors derive from a boy under three years old with focal cortical dysplasia and intractable seizures.

The chain couples TRBV15 to TRBJ2-7; D ambiguous. Germline CDR1 is LNHNV and CDR2 is YYDKDF (reference sequence). Trimming removed 0 bases from V and 3 bases from J, with 6 bases in between. The CDR3 is 13 amino acids. CDR3 amino acids: CATSRDLSYEQYF. Here the CDR3 DNA reads TGTGCCACCAGCAGAGATCTGAGCTACGAGCAGTACTTC.

The V gene is TRBV19, the J gene TRBJ1-5; D is possibly TRBD1 (6 bases). This CDR3 spans 14 amino acids. The germline gives CDR1 LNHDA, CDR2 SQIVND (reference sequence). V gave up 3 bases and J gave up 5 bases, with 11 bases separating them. CDR3 amino acids: CASSIRGFDQPQHF. The CDR3 DNA sequence: TGTGCCAGTAGTATTAGGGGGTTCGATCAGCCCCAGCATTTT.

The chain recombines TRBV29-1 with TRBJ1-2; tentative D call: TRBD1 (5 bases). This CDR3 has 11 residues. V was cut by 6 bases and J by 2 bases, with 7 bases left in between. CDR1 SQVTM and CDR2 ANQGSEA come from the germline V gene. The CDR3: CSVEGNYGYTF. In DNA, the CDR3 is TGCAGCGTCGAGGGGAACTATGGCTACACCTTC.

This clone was seen once. The J gene is TRBJ1-1, the V gene TRBV19; D remains ambiguous. V lost 0 bases and J 5 bases, leaving 7 bases between the germline ends. CDR3 length: 13 amino acids. The germline V gene encodes CDR1 LNHDA and CDR2 SQIVND (reference sequence). DNA for the CDR3: TGTGCCAGTAGTATAGAGGGAGGGACTGAAGCTTTCTTT. Translated, it gives CASSIEGGTEAFF.

The chain is built from TRBV7-2 and TRBJ2-2, with D hard to call. The V gene lost 2 bases and the J gene lost 2 bases, with 3 bases spanning the gap. Looked up from germline, CDR1 is SGHTA and CDR2 is FQGNSA. The length of the CDR3 is 13 residues. CDR3 protein: CASSLTNTGELFF. The CDR3 DNA reads TGTGCCAGCAGCTTAACAAACACCGGGGAGCTGTTTTTT.

The V and J genes are TRBV5-4 and TRBJ2-7; no definite D call. The CDR3 has 13 residues. Germline V CDR1 and CDR2: SGHNT, YYREEE (reference sequence). Trimming pared 0 bases from V and 8 bases from J, leaving 12 bases between. Written as DNA, the CDR3 is TGTGCCAGCAGCTTGGCCGTCTTGGAAAAGCAGTACTTC. Its protein product is CASSLAVLEKQYF.

This chain links TRBV11-3 with TRBJ2-7; no firm D call. Trimming left V 1 base short and J 4 bases short, with 20 bases between. The CDR3 is 17 amino acids. Germline values: CDR1 SGHNT, CDR2 YENEEA. CDR3 in amino acids: CASSLVHRRSGPYEQYF. The DNA of the CDR3 is TGTGCCAGCAGCTTAGTCCATCGCAGATCCGGACCTTACGAGCAGTACTTC. The full variable domain, its missing parts supplied by reference TRBV11-3 and TRBJ2-7, is EAGVVQSPRYKIIEKKQPVAFWCNPISGHNTLYWYLQNLGQGPELLIRYENEEAVDDSQLPKDRFSAERLKGVDSTLKIQPAELGDSAVYLCASSLVHRRSGPYEQYFGPGTRLTVT.

This clone has just a few counts. The chain's CDR3 is CASSIMGFSLGVEQYF. The CDR3 DNA is TGTGCCAGTAGTATCATGGGTTTCTCCCTAGGGGTGGAGCAGTACTTC. This chain uses TRBV19 with TRBJ2-7; D perhaps matches TRBD1 (5 bases). V lost 3 bases to trimming and J lost 7 bases, with 22 bases between them. The CDR3 is 16 amino acids. Germline CDR1 LNHDA, CDR2 SQIVND (reference sequence).

V and J are TRBV7-6 and TRBJ2-7; 10 positions agree with TRBD2. Trimming took 1 base from V and 3 from J; bases not matched to a gene: 3. The CDR3 runs 15 residues. CDR1 is SGHVS, CDR2 FNYEAQ, per germline. The CDR3 DNA sequence: TGTGCCAGCAGCTTAGGGTCTAGCGGGAGCTACGAGCAGTACTTC. Amino acids: CASSLGSSGSYEQYF. Combining the CDR3 with reference TRBV7-6 and TRBJ2-7 gives the whole variable domain GAGVSQSPRYKVTKRGQDVALRCDPISGHVSLYWYRQALGQGPEFLTYFNYEAQQDKSGLPNDRFSAERPEGSISTLTIQRTEQRDSAMYRCASSLGSSGSYEQYFGPGTRLTVT.

The chain recombines TRBV5-5 with TRBJ1-1, with 9 bases aligning to TRBD1. The junction had 13 bases not matched to a gene; V was cut back by 4 bases and J by 3 bases. CDR1 and CDR2 from the germline V gene are SGHKS and YYEKEE (reference sequence). The CDR3 length is 17 residues. CDR3 loop: CASSAGTGYGLDTEAFF. The DNA of the CDR3 is TGTGCCAGCAGCGCCGGGACAGGGTACGGATTGGACACTGAAGCTTTCTTT.

This chain connects TRBV6-5 to TRBJ1-3; D is undetermined. Per the germline V gene, CDR1 is MNHEY and CDR2 is SVGAGI. Trimming left V 4 bases short and J 0 bases short, with 10 bases between. The CDR3 spans 15 residues. The CDR3 sequence is CASSSGILSGNTIYF. The DNA for the CDR3 is TGTGCCAGCAGTTCCGGCATTCTCTCTGGAAACACCATATATTTT.

The chain uses TRBV3-1 (or the pseudogene TRBV3-2) and TRBJ1-5; TRBD1 aligns across 7 bases. Germline CDR1 LGHDT, CDR2 YNNKEL (reference sequence). Trimming at V came to 1 base and at J to 3 bases, leaving 3 bases not matched to a gene. This CDR3 contains 15 residues. The chain's CDR3 is CASSQARGANQPQHF. In DNA, the CDR3 is TGTGCCAGCAGCCAAGCCAGGGGGGCCAATCAGCCCCAGCATTTT.

This chain links TRBV5-1 with TRBJ2-4; either TRBD1 or TRBD2 may supply D (5 bases each). From germline, CDR1 is SGHRS and CDR2 YFSETQ. The CDR3 length is 14 residues. Trimming shortened V by 3 bases and J by 6 bases, and 13 bases separated the two germline ends. CDR3 amino acids: CASSYRGEGNIQYF. The CDR3 bases are TGCGCCAGCAGCTATAGGGGTGAGGGAAACATTCAGTACTTC.

This clone is a singleton in its sample. The rearrangement uses TRBV5-4 and TRBJ1-6; no reliable D call. The CDR3 has 16 amino acids. V lost 5 bases, J lost 0 bases, and 12 bases lay in between. Per the germline V gene, CDR1 is SGHNT and CDR2 is YYREEE (reference sequence). CDR3 in DNA: TGTGCCAGCAGTCGGGCCGAGAGCTCCTATAATTCACCCCTCCACTTT. Translating gives CASSRAESSYNSPLHF.

The rearrangement joins TRBV20-1 to TRBJ1-5; D unresolved. CDR1 and CDR2 (germline): DFQATT, SNEGSKA (reference sequence). Trimming shortened V by 3 bases and J by 4 bases, and 10 bases separated the two germline ends. The CDR3 sequence is 13 residues long. The CDR3 nucleotides are TGCAGTGCTAGTTTGTCGGGGAATCAGCCCCAGCATTTT. This encodes CSASLSGNQPQHF.

The rearrangement uses TRBV9 and TRBJ2-7; D gene uncertain. Looked up from germline, CDR1 is SGDLS and CDR2 is YYNGEE. Deletions cut 3 bases from V and 0 bases from J, with 10 bases between. CDR3 length equals 14 residues. CDR3 residues: CASSASFSSYEQYF. The CDR3 DNA reads as TGTGCCAGCAGCGCTTCGTTTAGCTCCTACGAGCAGTACTTC.

J is TRBJ2-4 and V is TRBV14; possibly TRBD2 for D (6 bases). The V gene lost 1 base and the J gene lost 13 bases, with 14 bases spanning the gap. Looked up from germline, CDR1 is SGHDN and CDR2 is FVKESK. CDR3 size: 13 residues. The CDR3 region is CASSQGRDRFQYF. For the CDR3, the DNA is TGTGCCAGCAGCCAAGGGAGGGACCGTTTCCAGTACTTC.

The V call is TRBV5-1, the J call TRBJ2-5, with 9 bases identical to TRBD1. Germline values: CDR1 SGHRS, CDR2 YFSETQ. Trimming cost V 4 bases and J 3 bases; bases outside gene matches: 10. The CDR3 loop spans 16 amino acids. The DNA for the CDR3 is TGCGCCAGCAGCCAACAGGGGGCAGGGGGCGAAGAGACCCAGTACTTC. Its protein product is CASSQQGAGGEETQYF.

The genes are TRBV6-5 and TRBJ1-1; D uncertain. Germline assignment: CDR1 MNHEY and CDR2 SVGAGI. This CDR3 is built from 16 residues. Trimming cost V 3 bases and J 1 base, with 15 bases left between them. CDR3: CASSYSISDGNTEAFF. As DNA, the CDR3 is TGTGCCAGCAGTTATTCGATCTCTGACGGGAACACTGAAGCTTTCTTT.

The chain links TRBV19 to TRBJ1-5; D is unclear. The V and J ends lost 4 bases and 4 bases respectively, with 8 bases between them. The CDR3 length is 13 residues. The germline V gene has CDR1 LNHDA and CDR2 SQIVND (reference sequence). In DNA, the CDR3 is TGTGCCAGTAGTAAAGGGAGGAATCAGCCCCAGCATTTT. Residues: CASSKGRNQPQHF. Full variable domain (remainder filled in from reference TRBV19 and TRBJ1-5): DGGITQSPKYLFRKEGQNVTLSCEQNLNHDAMYWYRQDPGQGLRLIYYSQIVNDFQKGDIAEGYSVSREKKESFPLTVTSAQKNPTAFYLCASSKGRNQPQHFGDGTRLSIL.

This clone has a single count. The chain carries TRBV19 and TRBJ1-5; 8 bases match TRBD1. Looked up from germline, CDR1 is LNHDA and CDR2 is SQIVND (reference sequence). The CDR3 is 16 residues long. V lost 6 bases to trimming and J lost 2 bases; unmatched junction nucleotides: 9. The CDR3 region is CASSIDGTGGNQPQHF. CDR3 sequence (DNA): TGTGCCAGTAGCATTGACGGGACAGGAGGCAATCAGCCCCAGCATTTT.

This clone was counted once. The chain carries TRBV7-2 and TRBJ1-1, with TRBD1 matching 8 bases. There are 14 residues in the CDR3. Germline V gene sequence: CDR1 SGHTA, CDR2 FQGNSA. Trimming at V came to 6 bases and at J to 11 bases, leaving 14 bases not matched to a gene. CDR3 protein: CASRYRQGLQEAFF. CDR3 bases: TGTGCCAGCAGATATCGACAGGGGCTTCAAGAGGCTTTCTTT.

The chain carries TRBV4-1 and TRBJ1-6; no reliable D call. This CDR3 has 14 amino acids. The germline V gene encodes CDR1 MGHRA and CDR2 YSYEKL. V was trimmed by 1 base and J by 10 bases, leaving 11 bases between them. CDR3 amino acids: CASSQGSGSSPLHF. CDR3 in DNA: TGCGCCAGCAGCCAAGGCAGCGGGTCCTCACCCCTCCACTTT.